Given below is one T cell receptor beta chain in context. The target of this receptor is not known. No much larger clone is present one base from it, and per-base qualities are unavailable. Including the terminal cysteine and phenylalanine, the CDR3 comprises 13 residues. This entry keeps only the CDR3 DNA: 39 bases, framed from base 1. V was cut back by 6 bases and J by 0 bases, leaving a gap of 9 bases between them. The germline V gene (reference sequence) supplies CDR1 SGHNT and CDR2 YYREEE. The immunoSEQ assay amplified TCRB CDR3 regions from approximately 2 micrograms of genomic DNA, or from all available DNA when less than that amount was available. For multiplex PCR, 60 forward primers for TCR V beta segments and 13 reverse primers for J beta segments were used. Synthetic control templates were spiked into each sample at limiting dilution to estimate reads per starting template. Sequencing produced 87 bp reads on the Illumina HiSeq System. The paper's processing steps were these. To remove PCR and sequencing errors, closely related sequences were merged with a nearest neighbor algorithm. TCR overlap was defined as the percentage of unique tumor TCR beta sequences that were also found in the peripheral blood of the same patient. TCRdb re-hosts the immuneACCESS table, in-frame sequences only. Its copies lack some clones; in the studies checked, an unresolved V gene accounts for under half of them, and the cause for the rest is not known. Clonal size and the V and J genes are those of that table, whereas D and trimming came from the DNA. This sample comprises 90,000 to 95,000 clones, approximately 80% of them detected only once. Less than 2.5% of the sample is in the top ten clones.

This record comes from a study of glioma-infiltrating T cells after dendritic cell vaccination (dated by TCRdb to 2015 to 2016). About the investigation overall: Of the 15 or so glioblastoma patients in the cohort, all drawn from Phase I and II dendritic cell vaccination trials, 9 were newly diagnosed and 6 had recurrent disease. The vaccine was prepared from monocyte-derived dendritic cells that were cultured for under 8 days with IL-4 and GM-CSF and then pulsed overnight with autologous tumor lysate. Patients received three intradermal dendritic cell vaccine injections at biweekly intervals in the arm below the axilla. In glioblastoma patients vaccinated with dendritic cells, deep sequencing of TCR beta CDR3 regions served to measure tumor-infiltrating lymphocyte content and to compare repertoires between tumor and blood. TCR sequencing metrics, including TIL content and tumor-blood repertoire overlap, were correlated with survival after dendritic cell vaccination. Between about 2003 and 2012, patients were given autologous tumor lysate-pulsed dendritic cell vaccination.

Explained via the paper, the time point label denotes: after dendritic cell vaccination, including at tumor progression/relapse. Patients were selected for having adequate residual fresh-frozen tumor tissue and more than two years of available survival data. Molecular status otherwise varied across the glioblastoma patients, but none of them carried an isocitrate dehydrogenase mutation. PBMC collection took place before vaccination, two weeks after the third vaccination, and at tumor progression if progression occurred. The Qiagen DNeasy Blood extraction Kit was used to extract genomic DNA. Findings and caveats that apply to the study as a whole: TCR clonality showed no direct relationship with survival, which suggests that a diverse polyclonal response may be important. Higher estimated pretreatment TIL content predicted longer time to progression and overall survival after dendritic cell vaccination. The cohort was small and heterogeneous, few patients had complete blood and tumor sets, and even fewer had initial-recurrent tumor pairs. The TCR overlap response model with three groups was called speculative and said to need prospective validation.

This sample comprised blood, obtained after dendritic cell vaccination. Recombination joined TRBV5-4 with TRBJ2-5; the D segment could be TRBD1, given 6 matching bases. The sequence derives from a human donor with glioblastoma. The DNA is TGTGCCAGCAAGCCAGGGGACCAAGAGACCCAGTACTTC. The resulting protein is CASKPGDQETQYF.